The 4 T cell receptor beta chains below were found in one sample sequenced in a study of blood T cell repertoires in COVID-19 (dated by TCRdb to between 2020 and 2021). Libraries were prepared through the immunoSEQ multiplex PCR assay. TCRdb took over this immuneACCESS table, retaining in-frame rearrangements with V and J assigned. Such tables are incomplete; in checked studies, under half of the missing clones stem from an unresolved V gene, and the remainder is unexplained. For this sample there are about 170,000 clones; approximately 80% appear just once. The ten largest clones capture roughly 7% of the sample. The sample was peripheral blood. These receptors came from a woman aged 40 to 50 with COVID-19, enrolled during active disease.

V and J are TRBV20-1 and TRBJ2-1; D gene unclear. Germline V gene data show CDR1 as DFQATT and CDR2 as SNEGSKA (reference sequence). CDR3 length equals 10 residues. V lost 8 bases, J lost 7 bases, and 9 bases lay in between. The CDR3 protein is CSHERNEQFF. In DNA, the CDR3 is TGCAGTCACGAGAGGAATGAGCAGTTCTTC.

The table lists this clone with a count of one. The V call is TRBV28, the J call TRBJ1-6, with 11 bases matching TRBD1. V shed 6 bases, J shed 10 bases, and the junction held 11 bases outside the gene matches. The CDR3 sequence is 16 residues long. Germline CDR1 and CDR2: MDHEN and SYDVKM. The CDR3 sequence: CASRRTGQGARSPLHF. In DNA form, the CDR3 reads TGTGCCAGCAGACGTACTGGACAGGGGGCAAGATCACCCCTCCACTTT.

The rearrangement links TRBV30 to TRBJ2-7; TRBD1 might be the D (6 bases). Trimming stripped 2 bases from V and 2 bases from J, with 7 bases between. Germline values: CDR1 GTSNPN, CDR2 SVGIG (reference sequence). This CDR3 contains 12 residues. CDR3 protein: CAWSSGAYEQYV. The CDR3 DNA reads as TGTGCCTGGAGTTCAGGGGCCTACGAGCAGTACGTC.

This rearrangement joins TRBV24-1 to TRBJ2-1; perhaps TRBD1 as D (5 bases). CDR3 size: 14 residues. V was cut by 3 bases and J by 8 bases, with 13 bases left in between. CDR1 is KGHDR and CDR2 is SFDVKD in the germline V gene. In nucleotides, the CDR3 is TGTGCCACCAGTGATCGCTCCCAGGGTGATGAGCAGTTCTTC. Protein sequence: CATSDRSQGDEQFF.